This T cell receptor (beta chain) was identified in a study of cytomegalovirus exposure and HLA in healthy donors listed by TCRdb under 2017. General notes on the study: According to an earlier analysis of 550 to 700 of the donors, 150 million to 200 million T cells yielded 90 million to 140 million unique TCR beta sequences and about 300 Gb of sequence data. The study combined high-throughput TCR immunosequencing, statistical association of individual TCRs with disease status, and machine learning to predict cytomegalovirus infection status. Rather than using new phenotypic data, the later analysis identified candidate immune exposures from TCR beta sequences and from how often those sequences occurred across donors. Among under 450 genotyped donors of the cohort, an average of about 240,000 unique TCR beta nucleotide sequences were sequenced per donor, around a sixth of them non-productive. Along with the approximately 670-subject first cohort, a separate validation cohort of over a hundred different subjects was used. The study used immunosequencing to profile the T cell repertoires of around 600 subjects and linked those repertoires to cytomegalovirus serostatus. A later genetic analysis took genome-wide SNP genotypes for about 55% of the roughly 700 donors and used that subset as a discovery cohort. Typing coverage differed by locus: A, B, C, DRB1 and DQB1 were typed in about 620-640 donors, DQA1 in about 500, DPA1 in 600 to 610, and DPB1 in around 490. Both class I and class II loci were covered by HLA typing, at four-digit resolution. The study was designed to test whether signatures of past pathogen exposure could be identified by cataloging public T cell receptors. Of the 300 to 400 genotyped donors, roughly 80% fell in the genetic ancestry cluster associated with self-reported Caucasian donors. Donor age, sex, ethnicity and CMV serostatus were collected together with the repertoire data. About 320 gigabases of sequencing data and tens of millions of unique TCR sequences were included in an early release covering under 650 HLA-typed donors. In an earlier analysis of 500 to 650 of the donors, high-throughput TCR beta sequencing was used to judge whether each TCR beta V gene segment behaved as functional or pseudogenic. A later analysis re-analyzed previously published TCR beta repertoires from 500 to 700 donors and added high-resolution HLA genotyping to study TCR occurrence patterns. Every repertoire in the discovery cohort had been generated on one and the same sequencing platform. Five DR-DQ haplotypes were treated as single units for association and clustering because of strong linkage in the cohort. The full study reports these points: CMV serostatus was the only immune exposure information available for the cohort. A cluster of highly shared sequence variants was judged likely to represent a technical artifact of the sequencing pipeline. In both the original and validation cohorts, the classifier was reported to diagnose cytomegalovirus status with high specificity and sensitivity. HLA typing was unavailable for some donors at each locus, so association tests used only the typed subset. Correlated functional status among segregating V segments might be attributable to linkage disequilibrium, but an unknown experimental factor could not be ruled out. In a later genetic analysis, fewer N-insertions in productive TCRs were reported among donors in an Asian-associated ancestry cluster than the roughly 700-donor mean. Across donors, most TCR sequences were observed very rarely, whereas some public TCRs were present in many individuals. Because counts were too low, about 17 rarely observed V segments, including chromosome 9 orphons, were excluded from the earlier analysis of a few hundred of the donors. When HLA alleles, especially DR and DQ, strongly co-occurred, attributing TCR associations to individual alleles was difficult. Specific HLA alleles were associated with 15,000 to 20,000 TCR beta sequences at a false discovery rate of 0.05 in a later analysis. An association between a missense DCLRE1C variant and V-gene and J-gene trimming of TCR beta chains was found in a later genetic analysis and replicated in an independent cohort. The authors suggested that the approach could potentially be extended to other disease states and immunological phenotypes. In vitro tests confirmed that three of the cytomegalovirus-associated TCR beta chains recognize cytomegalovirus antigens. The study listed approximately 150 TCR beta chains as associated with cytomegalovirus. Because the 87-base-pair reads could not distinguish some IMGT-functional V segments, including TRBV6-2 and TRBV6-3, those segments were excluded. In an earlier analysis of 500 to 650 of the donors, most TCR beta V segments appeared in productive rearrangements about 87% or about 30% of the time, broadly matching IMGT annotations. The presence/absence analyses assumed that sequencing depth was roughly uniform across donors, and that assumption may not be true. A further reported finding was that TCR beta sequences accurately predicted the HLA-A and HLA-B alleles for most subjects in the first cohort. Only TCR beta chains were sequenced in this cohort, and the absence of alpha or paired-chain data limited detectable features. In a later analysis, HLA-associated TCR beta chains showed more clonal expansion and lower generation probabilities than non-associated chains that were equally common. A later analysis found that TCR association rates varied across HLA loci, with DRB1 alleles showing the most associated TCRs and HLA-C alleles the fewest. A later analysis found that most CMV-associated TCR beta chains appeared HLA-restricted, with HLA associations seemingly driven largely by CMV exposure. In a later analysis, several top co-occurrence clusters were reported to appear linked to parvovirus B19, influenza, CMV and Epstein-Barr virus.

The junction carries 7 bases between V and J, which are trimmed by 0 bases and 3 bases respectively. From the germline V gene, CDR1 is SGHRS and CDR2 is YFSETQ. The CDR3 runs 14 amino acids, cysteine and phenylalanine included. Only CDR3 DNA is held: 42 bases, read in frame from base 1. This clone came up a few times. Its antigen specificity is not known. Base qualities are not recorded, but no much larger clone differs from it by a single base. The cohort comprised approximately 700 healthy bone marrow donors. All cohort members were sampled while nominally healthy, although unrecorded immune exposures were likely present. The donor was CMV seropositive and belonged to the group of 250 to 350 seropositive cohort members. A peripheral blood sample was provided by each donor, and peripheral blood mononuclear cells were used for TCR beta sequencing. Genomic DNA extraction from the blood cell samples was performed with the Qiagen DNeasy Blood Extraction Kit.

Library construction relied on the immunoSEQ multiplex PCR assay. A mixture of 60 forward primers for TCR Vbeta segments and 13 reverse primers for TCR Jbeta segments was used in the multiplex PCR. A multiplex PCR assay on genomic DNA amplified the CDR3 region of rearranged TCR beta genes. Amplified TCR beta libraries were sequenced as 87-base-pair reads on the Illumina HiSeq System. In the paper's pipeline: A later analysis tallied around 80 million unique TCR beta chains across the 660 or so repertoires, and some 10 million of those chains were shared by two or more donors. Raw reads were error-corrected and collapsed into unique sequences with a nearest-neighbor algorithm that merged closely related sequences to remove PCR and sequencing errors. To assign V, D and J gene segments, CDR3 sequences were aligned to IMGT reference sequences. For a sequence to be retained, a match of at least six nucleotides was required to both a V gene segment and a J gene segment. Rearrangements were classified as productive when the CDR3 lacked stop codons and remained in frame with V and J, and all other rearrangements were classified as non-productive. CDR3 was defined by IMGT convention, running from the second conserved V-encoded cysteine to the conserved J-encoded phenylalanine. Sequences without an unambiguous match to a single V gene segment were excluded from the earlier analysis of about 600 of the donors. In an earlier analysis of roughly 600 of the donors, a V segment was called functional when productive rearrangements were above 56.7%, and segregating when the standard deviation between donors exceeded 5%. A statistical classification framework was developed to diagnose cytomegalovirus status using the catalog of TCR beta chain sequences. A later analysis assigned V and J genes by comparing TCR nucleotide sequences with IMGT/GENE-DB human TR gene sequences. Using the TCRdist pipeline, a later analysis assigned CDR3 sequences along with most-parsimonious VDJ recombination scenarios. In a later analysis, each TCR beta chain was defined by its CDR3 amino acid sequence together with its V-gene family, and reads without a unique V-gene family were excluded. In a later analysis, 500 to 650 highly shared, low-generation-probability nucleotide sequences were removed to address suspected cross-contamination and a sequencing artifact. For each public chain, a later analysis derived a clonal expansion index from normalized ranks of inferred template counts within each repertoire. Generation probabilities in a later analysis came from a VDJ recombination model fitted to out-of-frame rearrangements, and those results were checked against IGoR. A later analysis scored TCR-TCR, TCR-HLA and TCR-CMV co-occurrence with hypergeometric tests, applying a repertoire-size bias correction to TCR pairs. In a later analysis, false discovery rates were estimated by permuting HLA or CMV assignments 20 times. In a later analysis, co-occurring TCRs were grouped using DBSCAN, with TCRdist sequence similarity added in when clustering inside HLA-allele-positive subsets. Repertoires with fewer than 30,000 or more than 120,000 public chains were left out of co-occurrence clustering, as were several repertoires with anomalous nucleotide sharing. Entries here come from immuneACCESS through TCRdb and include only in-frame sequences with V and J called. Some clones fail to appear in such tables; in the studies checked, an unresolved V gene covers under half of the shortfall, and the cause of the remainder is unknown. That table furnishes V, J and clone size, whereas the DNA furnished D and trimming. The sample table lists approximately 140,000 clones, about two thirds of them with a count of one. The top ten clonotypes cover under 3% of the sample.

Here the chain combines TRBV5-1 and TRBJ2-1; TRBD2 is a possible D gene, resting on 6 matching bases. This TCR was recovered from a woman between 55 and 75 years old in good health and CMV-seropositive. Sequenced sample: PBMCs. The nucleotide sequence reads TGCGCCAGCAGCTTGGACGGGGGCTACAATGAGCAGTTCTTC. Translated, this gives CASSLDGGYNEQFF. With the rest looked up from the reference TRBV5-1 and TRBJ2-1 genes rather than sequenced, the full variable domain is KAGVTQTPRYLIKTRGQQVTLSCSPISGHRSVSWYQQTPGQGLQFLFEYFSETQRNKGNFPGRFSGRQFSNSRSEMNVSTLELGDSALYLCASSLDGGYNEQFFGPGTRLTVL.